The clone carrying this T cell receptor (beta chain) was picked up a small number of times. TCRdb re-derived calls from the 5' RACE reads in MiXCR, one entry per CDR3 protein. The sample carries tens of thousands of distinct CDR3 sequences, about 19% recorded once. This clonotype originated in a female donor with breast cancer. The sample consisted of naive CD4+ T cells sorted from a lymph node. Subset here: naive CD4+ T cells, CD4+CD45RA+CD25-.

Here the CDR3 reads CASSSGRERRETQYF. CDR3 bases: TGTGCCAGCAGTTCAGGGAGAGAGCGCAGGGAGACCCAGTACTTC. V usage is TRBV6-2 or TRBV6-3 and J usage is TRBJ2-5; D possibly matches TRBD1 or TRBD2 (5 bases each). V lost 4 bases and J 5 bases, leaving 17 bases between the germline ends. The CDR3 totals 15 residues. Per the germline V gene, CDR1 is MNHEY and CDR2 is SVGEGT.